These T cell receptor beta chains were read from a single sample in a study of cytotoxic CD8 clonotypes in ibrutinib-treated CLL. The table came from immunoSEQ multiplex PCR; TCRdb's copy has only in-frame clones and leaves some out. This table has 35,000 or so clones, about two thirds appearing once. The material was PBMCs, obtained at disease progression, from a patient treated with ibrutinib. These receptors all come from a human donor with chronic lymphocytic leukemia. CDR3s include the opening cysteine and the closing phenylalanine or tryptophan. The order of the fields is V gene, J gene, clone size, D gene, CDR3 protein, CDR3 DNA. The D gene is left open where the match is weak. For some rows the clone size is stated as once, few or many, or as a class when expanded; others skip it.

>TRBV7-9|TRBJ1-1|-|-
CASSLLEGQGFF
TGTGCCAGCAGCTTACTAGAGGGGCAGGGTTTCTTT
>TRBV27|TRBJ1-6|-|-
CASRPPGQLPLHF
TGTGCCAGCAGACCCCCCGGACAGCTACCCCTCCACTTT
>TRBV19|TRBJ2-2|-|TRBD1
CASMRTGGANTGELFF
TGTGCCAGTATGAGGACAGGGGGCGCGAACACCGGGGAGCTGTTTTTT
>TRBV29-1|TRBJ1-2|once|TRBD1
CSVKTGTANYGYTF
TGCAGCGTCAAGACCGGGACAGCTAACTATGGCTACACCTTC
>TRBV5-4|TRBJ2-5|-|TRBD2
CASSFGGGHPSTETQYF
TGTGCCAGCAGCTTCGGGGGGGGACACCCTTCAACAGAGACCCAGTACTTC
>TRBV10-3|TRBJ2-1|-|-
CAISGRDSNNEQFF
TGTGCCATCAGTGGGAGGGACTCCAACAATGAGCAGTTCTTC
>TRBV10-3|TRBJ2-6|-|TRBD1
CAPGQGIFGGANVLTF
TGTGCCCCCGGACAGGGTATCTTTGGTGGGGCCAACGTCCTGACTTTC
>TRBV2|TRBJ2-3|-|-
CASRQDTDTQYF
TGTGCCAGCAGACAGGACACAGATACGCAGTATTTT
>TRBV7-9|TRBJ2-3|-|-
CASGPGLSSDTQYF
TGTGCCAGCGGTCCAGGATTATCATCAGATACGCAGTATTTT
>TRBV5-1|TRBJ2-3|few|TRBD2
CASSLFPGGTSFSTDTQYF
TGCGCCAGCAGCTTATTCCCCGGGGGGACTTCATTCAGCACAGATACGCAGTATTTT
>TRBV7-9|TRBJ2-3|few|-
CASSLGGGGRTDTQYF
TGTGCCAGCAGCTTAGGTGGCGGGGGCCGGACAGATACGCAGTATTTT
>TRBV5-8|TRBJ2-2|-|-
CASKGTSNTGELFF
TGTGCCAGCAAAGGGACCTCGAACACCGGGGAGCTGTTTTTT
>TRBV14|TRBJ1-2|-|-
CASSQTVGTPYTF
TGTGCCAGCAGCCAAACGGTGGGCACACCCTACACCTTC
>TRBV5-1|TRBJ2-3|-|TRBD2
CASSWAGGITDTQYF
TGCGCCAGCAGCTGGGCGGGGGGTATCACAGATACGCAGTATTTT
>TRBV27|TRBJ2-1|-|TRBD2
CASSLFRRGNEQFF
TGTGCCAGCAGTTTATTTCGGCGGGGGAATGAGCAGTTCTTC
>TRBV5-1|TRBJ2-7|-|TRBD1
CASSLEDRGLGEQYF
TGCGCCAGCAGCTTGGAAGACAGGGGTCTAGGCGAGCAGTACTTC
>TRBV6-1|TRBJ2-7|few|-
CASAGTIYEQYF
TGTGCCAGCGCAGGCACCATCTACGAGCAGTACTTC
>TRBV5-6|TRBJ2-5|-|TRBD1
CASSLAGRGQQYF
TGTGCCAGCAGCTTGGCGGGTAGGGGGCAGCAGTACTTC
>TRBV2|TRBJ1-4|few|TRBD1
CASIGRQGINEKLFF
TGTGCCAGCATAGGACGACAGGGAATTAATGAAAAACTGTTTTTT
>TRBV29-1|TRBJ1-2|-|-
CSVGGLGTANYGYTF
TGCAGCGTTGGAGGGCTGGGGACGGCTAACTATGGCTACACCTTC
>TRBV5-1|TRBJ2-3|-|-
CASSPPGADTQYF
TGCGCCAGCAGCCCCCCAGGGGCAGATACGCAGTATTTT
>TRBV11-2|TRBJ1-6|-|-
CASSSDGGLPSVSPLHF
TGTGCCAGCAGCTCTGACGGGGGGCTCCCGTCGGTTTCACCCCTCCACTTT
>TRBV7-9|TRBJ2-4|-|-
CASSDAGGALNIQYF
TGTGCCAGCAGCGACGCCGGAGGGGCGTTAAACATTCAGTACTTC
>TRBV7-6|TRBJ1-2|few|TRBD1
CASSLGAGGTTNYGYTF
TGTGCCAGCAGCTTAGGGGCAGGGGGCACCACTAACTATGGCTACACCTTC
>TRBV15|TRBJ2-5|-|-
CATSRGRISQETQYF
TGTGCCACCAGCAGAGGGAGAATCTCCCAAGAGACCCAGTACTTC
>TRBV5-4|TRBJ2-7|-|TRBD2
CASSSLAGGYEQYF
TGTGCCAGCAGCTCCCTAGCGGGGGGCTACGAGCAGTACTTC
>TRBV4-1|TRBJ1-1|medium-sized|-
CASSQDWVGTEAFF
TGCGCCAGCAGCCAAGATTGGGTCGGGACTGAAGCTTTCTTT
>TRBV27|TRBJ1-1|-|TRBD1
CASSPGTVNTEAFF
TGTGCCAGCAGTCCAGGGACAGTGAACACTGAAGCTTTCTTT
>TRBV5-1|TRBJ2-3|few|-
CASSLQGRTDTQYF
TGCGCCAGCAGCTTGCAGGGACGGACAGATACGCAGTATTTT
>TRBV5-4|TRBJ2-1|-|TRBD1
CASSPGTGVSNEQFF
TGTGCCAGCAGTCCCGGGACAGGGGTTAGCAATGAGCAGTTCTTC
>TRBV2|TRBJ2-7|few|TRBD1
CASKAGGGYEQYF
TGTGCCAGCAAGGCAGGGGGCGGGTACGAGCAGTACTTC
>TRBV2|TRBJ2-5|-|-
CASSETPGTQETQYF
TGTGCCAGCAGTGAAACACCCGGGACACAAGAGACCCAGTACTTC
>TRBV5-4|TRBJ2-7|few|-
CASSLIGRGYEQYF
TGTGCCAGCAGCTTGATCGGCAGGGGCTACGAGCAGTACTTC
>TRBV6-1|TRBJ1-4|-|TRBD1
CASRVDRVVEKLFF
TGTGCCAGCAGAGTTGACAGGGTGGTGGAAAAACTGTTTTTT
>TRBV19|TRBJ1-5|-|-
CASRGPGRAPQHF
TGTGCCAGTAGAGGACCTGGGAGGGCTCCCCAGCATTTT
>TRBV5-1|TRBJ2-2|-|-
CASSPKAVITGELFF
TGCGCCAGCAGCCCCAAGGCGGTTATTACCGGGGAGCTGTTTTTT
>TRBV9|TRBJ2-1|-|-
CASSVTYNEQFF
TGTGCCAGCAGCGTTACGTACAATGAGCAGTTCTTC
>TRBV18|TRBJ1-2|-|-
CASSPMGGVSNGYTF
TGTGCCAGCTCACCAATGGGGGGGGTCTCCAATGGCTACACCTTC
>TRBV2|TRBJ1-2|few|-
CASSDQANYGYTF
TGTGCCAGCAGTGACCAGGCTAACTATGGCTACACCTTC
>TRBV28|TRBJ1-5|-|-
CASSLRGASNQPQHF
TGTGCCAGCAGTTTACGGGGGGCGAGCAATCAGCCCCAGCATTTT
>TRBV6-6|TRBJ2-1|-|TRBD2
CASRAPGLAGGDEQFF
TGTGCCAGCAGGGCACCGGGACTAGCGGGGGGGGATGAGCAGTTCTTC